The 27 T cell receptor beta chains presented below share a single source sample, sequenced in a study of blood T cell repertoires in COVID-19. Sequencing was performed with immunoSEQ multiplex PCR; in TCRdb, only in-frame clones are kept and a portion is missing. The sample shows 200,000 to 250,000 clones, around 82% of them seen only once. Input material: peripheral blood. These receptors came from a woman of 80 years or more with acute or convalescent COVID-19.

This clone was picked up a small number of times. The rearrangement links TRBV5-4 to TRBJ1-5; D perhaps matches TRBD1 (5 bases). This CDR3 contains 13 residues. V dropped 9 bases and J dropped 3 bases, with 13 bases sitting between them. Germline loops: CDR1 SGHNT, CDR2 YYREEE (reference sequence). DNA of the CDR3: TGTGCCACCCGGGGAGGGACCAATCAGCCCCAGCATTTT. Protein product: CATRGGTNQPQHF.

V usage is TRBV3-1 (or the pseudogene TRBV3-2) and J usage is TRBJ2-7; 11 nucleotides match TRBD2. Germline CDR1 and CDR2: LGHDT and YNNKEL (reference sequence). V was pared by 4 bases and J by 6 bases, with 8 bases of the junction left unmatched. CDR3 length: 15 residues. This CDR3 is CASSPVAGGHSEQYF. Written as DNA, the CDR3 is TGTGCCAGCAGCCCCGTAGCGGGGGGGCACAGCGAGCAGTACTTC.

The chain combines TRBV5-6 with TRBJ1-1; TRBD1 matches 8 bases. The CDR3 spans 13 residues. With V trimmed by 0 bases and J by 8 bases, 3 bases remained unmatched. Per the germline V gene, CDR1 is SGHDT and CDR2 is YYEEEE. CDR3 coding DNA: TGTGCCAGCAGCTTGGTGACAGGGGAGGAAGCTTTCTTT. This encodes CASSLVTGEEAFF.

The genes are TRBV11-2 and TRBJ1-1, with TRBD1 matching 7 bases. The germline CDR1 and CDR2 sequences are SGHAT and FQNNGV. The ends lost 5 bases at V and 4 bases at J; junction bases unmatched: 13. CDR3 length: 16 residues. The CDR3: CASSLRDSTLSTEAFF. In DNA form, the CDR3 reads TGTGCCAGCAGCCTAAGGGACAGTACGTTGAGCACTGAAGCTTTCTTT.

J is TRBJ1-4 and V is TRBV12-3 or TRBV12-4; the D is unclear. The CDR3 length is 11 residues. The V and J ends lost 6 bases and 13 bases respectively, with 12 bases between them. CDR3 nucleotides: TGTGCCAGCAGCATCGGTCCCACACTGTTTTTT. The encoded protein is CASSIGPTLFF.

The rearrangement links TRBV24-1 to TRBJ2-5; D is perhaps TRBD2 (5 bases). The CDR3 spans 15 residues. Trimming took 0 bases from V and 5 from J, leaving 12 bases between them. Germline CDR1 KGHDR, CDR2 SFDVKD. The CDR3, as DNA: TGTGCCACCAGTGATTTGCGTGGGTCGGGGGAGACCCAGTACTTC. Protein: CATSDLRGSGETQYF.

The V gene is TRBV28, the J gene TRBJ1-2, with 9 bases identical to TRBD1. The ends lost 7 bases at V and 4 bases at J; junction bases unmatched: 7. The CDR3 covers 14 residues. Germline CDR1 MDHEN, CDR2 SYDVKM. Written as DNA, the CDR3 is TGTGCCAGCACCCCGGGGACAGGGATCTATGGCTACACCTTC. It is translated as CASTPGTGIYGYTF.

This clone was picked up one time. V usage is TRBV28 and J usage is TRBJ1-5, with D tentatively TRBD1 (6 bases). V lost 4 bases to trimming and J lost 7 bases, with 20 bases between them. CDR1 and CDR2 (germline): MDHEN, SYDVKM. The CDR3 length is 16 residues. CDR3 DNA sequence: TGTGCCAGCAGTTCACCCTCCCGGGACACCATCCAGCCCCAGCATTTT. Protein: CASSSPSRDTIQPQHF.

The chain links TRBV5-4 to TRBJ2-1; 9 nucleotides agree with TRBD1. The V gene's germline CDR1 is SGHNT and CDR2 YYREEE (reference sequence). The CDR3 consists of 14 residues. V shed 2 bases and J 7 bases; nucleotides not matched to a gene: 4. The CDR3 region has the DNA TGTGCCAGCAGCTTACAGGGGGCGCGGAATGAGCAGTTCTTC. Its protein is CASSLQGARNEQFF.

The chain uses TRBV6-1 and TRBJ1-5, with TRBD1 as a possible D gene (6 bases). Between the trimmed V and J ends, which lost 0 bases and 9 bases, there was a span of 21 bases. The CDR3 covers 17 residues. Germline V gene data show CDR1 as MNHNS and CDR2 as SASEGT. CDR3 residues: CASSEAQGTFLRPPQHF. The CDR3 DNA is TGTGCCAGCAGTGAAGCACAGGGAACGTTTCTCCGTCCGCCCCAGCATTTT.

This chain uses TRBV30 with TRBJ1-6, with D unclear. From germline, CDR1 is GTSNPN and CDR2 SVGIG (reference sequence). V was cut by 0 bases and J by 7 bases, with 7 bases left in between. The CDR3 loop spans 13 amino acids. CDR3 sequence: CAWSVGRNSPLHF. CDR3 DNA: TGTGCCTGGAGTGTTGGGAGGAATTCACCCCTCCACTTT.

The chain joins TRBV28 to TRBJ2-5; maybe TRBD2 (5 bases). Germline CDR1 MDHEN, CDR2 SYDVKM. V lost 11 bases, J lost 5 bases, and 21 bases lay in between. This CDR3 spans 14 amino acids. CDR3 DNA sequence: TGTGCCTCCGCCCCCGGGATAGTCCGGGAGACCCAGTACTTC. Protein: CASAPGIVRETQYF.

This chain links TRBV11-3 with TRBJ2-1; 12 positions agree with TRBD1. Germline CDR1 reads SGHNT; CDR2 reads YENEEA. The CDR3 runs to 16 residues. V lost 5 bases and J lost 7; bases outside the gene matches: 9. CDR3 in amino acids: CASSASGTGGENEQFF. Here the CDR3 DNA reads TGTGCCAGCAGCGCCTCCGGGACAGGGGGCGAAAATGAGCAGTTCTTC.

This rearrangement joins TRBV11-3 to TRBJ1-1, with no clear D. Germline lookup yields CDR1 SGHNT and CDR2 YENEEA. Trimming removed 3 bases at V and 1 base at J, with 6 bases between. There are 13 residues in the CDR3. Here the CDR3 reads CASSFGSNTEAFF. Here the CDR3 DNA reads TGTGCCAGCAGCTTCGGGTCGAACACTGAAGCTTTCTTT.

V and J are TRBV3-1 (or the pseudogene TRBV3-2) and TRBJ2-7; D might be TRBD1 (5 bases). CDR1 is LGHDT, CDR2 YNNKEL, per germline (reference sequence). The CDR3 runs to 15 residues. With 1 base removed from V and 5 bases from J, the gap between germline ends came to 15 bases. The CDR3 DNA sequence: TGTGCCAGCAGCCAAGGAGGAATAGGGGCGCACGAGCAGTACTTC. Its protein is CASSQGGIGAHEQYF.

This chain links TRBV2 with TRBJ1-2, with TRBD1 matching over 7 bases. The CDR3 contains 15 residues. The germline gives CDR1 SNHLY, CDR2 FYNNEI. Losses at the gene ends were 5 bases for V and 2 bases for J; bases not matched to a gene: 8. The CDR3 bases are TGTGCCAGCAGTCCCCAGACAGGGTTCAACTATGGCTACACCTTC. It specifies CASSPQTGFNYGYTF.

This chain joins TRBV9 and TRBJ1-2; D call uncertain. The CDR3 is made up of 15 amino acids. Trimming removed 0 bases from V and 8 bases from J, with 17 bases in between. Germline V CDR1 and CDR2: SGDLS, YYNGEE. The CDR3 sequence is CASSVGPSGDWGYTF. DNA of the CDR3: TGTGCCAGCAGCGTAGGCCCGAGCGGGGATTGGGGCTACACCTTC. Full variable domain (missing parts from reference TRBV9 and TRBJ1-2): DSGVTQTPKHLITATGQRVTLRCSPRSGDLSVYWYQQSLDQGLQFLIQYYNGEERAKGNILERFSAQQFPDLHSELNLSSLELGDSALYFCASSVGPSGDWGYTFGSGTRLTVV.

The table lists this clone with a few counts. The same CDR3 is also encoded by other DNA sequences in this sample. The gene calls are TRBV5-4 and TRBJ2-2; D perhaps matches TRBD1 (6 bases). The CDR3 spans 15 residues. The V end lost 1 base, the J end lost 0 bases, and 7 bases lay between the germline ends. Germline-derived CDR1 and CDR2 are SGHNT and YYREEE (reference sequence). The CDR3 coding sequence is TGTGCCAGCAGCTTGAAGGGGGCGAACACCGGGGAGCTGTTTTTT. This encodes CASSLKGANTGELFF.

The chain combines TRBV7-9 with TRBJ2-1; D unclear. This CDR3 is 16 amino acids long. Per the germline V gene, CDR1 is SEHNR and CDR2 is FQNEAQ (reference sequence). V lost 5 bases and J 0 bases, leaving 14 bases between the germline ends. The CDR3 nucleotides are TGTGCCAGCAGCCTTCTGACTCCGAGCTCCTACAATGAGCAGTTCTTC. As protein: CASSLLTPSSYNEQFF.

The rearrangement joins TRBV11-2 to TRBJ2-3; 9 bases fit TRBD2. Germline V gene data show CDR1 as SGHAT and CDR2 as FQNNGV. Trimming removed 5 bases from V and 4 bases from J; junction bases left unmatched: 7. The CDR3 is made up of 15 amino acids. The CDR3 region has the DNA TGTGCCAGCAGCCTAGGGCGGGGGGGGCCAGATACGCAGTATTTT. Residues: CASSLGRGGPDTQYF.

The chain uses TRBV6-5 and TRBJ2-7, with D tentatively TRBD1 (6 bases). V lost 6 bases and J lost 0, with 15 bases in between. The germline V gene encodes CDR1 MNHEY and CDR2 SVGAGI. The CDR3 contains 15 residues. The CDR3 spells CASSQQGLSSYEQYF. DNA for the CDR3: TGTGCCAGCAGCCAACAGGGTCTAAGCTCCTACGAGCAGTACTTC.

V is TRBV2 and J is TRBJ1-2; 8 bases are a match to TRBD1. V dropped 8 bases and J dropped 4; count of bases not matched to a gene: 3. Germline CDR1 reads SNHLY; CDR2 reads FYNNEI. This CDR3 has 12 residues. DNA for the CDR3: TGTGCCAGCGGGGGGACAGGCTATGGCTACACCTTC. It yields the protein CASGGTGYGYTF.

The chain is built from TRBV28 and TRBJ2-7; possibly TRBD1 for D (5 bases). V gave up 5 bases and J gave up 9 bases, with 14 bases separating them. This CDR3 is 12 amino acids long. Per germline, CDR1 MDHEN and CDR2 SYDVKM. The CDR3 DNA sequence: TGTGCCAGCAGTCCAAGGGGCCGCGGGCAGTACTTC. Its protein product is CASSPRGRGQYF.

The sample holds a few counts of this clone. The chain links TRBV19 to TRBJ1-1; no firm D call. The CDR3 sequence is 15 residues long. Trimming stripped 5 bases from V and 0 bases from J, with 13 bases between. CDR1 LNHDA and CDR2 SQIVND come from the germline V gene (reference sequence). The DNA of the CDR3 is TGTGCCAGTAGTCCATCGACACAAGTGAACACTGAAGCTTTCTTT. Residues: CASSPSTQVNTEAFF.

This chain links TRBV27 with TRBJ1-5, with TRBD1 as a possible D gene (5 bases). V gave up 4 bases and J gave up 7 bases, with 17 bases separating them. The CDR3 runs to 15 residues. The germline CDR1 and CDR2 sequences are MNHEY and SMNVEV (reference sequence). The CDR3 protein is CASSSITGMRQPQHF. The CDR3, as DNA: TGTGCCAGCAGTTCCATCACAGGAATGAGGCAGCCCCAGCATTTT.

The V and J genes are TRBV13 and TRBJ2-3; TRBD2 agrees at 12 bases. The CDR3 is 17 amino acids. CDR1 and CDR2 from the germline V gene are PRHDT and FYEKMQ (reference sequence). Trimming removed 5 bases from V and 4 bases from J; junction bases left unmatched: 10. CDR3 sequence (DNA): TGTGCCAGCAGCAATGAGCTAGCGGGGGGGTTCGCAGATACGCAGTATTTT. Translation gives CASSNELAGGFADTQYF. The full variable domain, rest sourced from reference TRBV13 and TRBJ2-3, is AAGVIQSPRHLIKEKRETATLKCYPIPRHDTVYWYQQGPGQDPQFLISFYEKMQSDKGSIPDRFSAQQFSDYHSELNMSSLELGDSALYFCASSNELAGGFADTQYFGPGTRLTVL.

This clone was observed a handful of times. This rearrangement joins TRBV5-4 to TRBJ1-2, with a possible D match to TRBD1 (6 bases). The CDR3 sequence is 16 residues long. V gave up 0 bases and J gave up 3 bases, with 15 bases separating them. Germline V gene lookup returns CDR1 SGHNT and CDR2 YYREEE (reference sequence). The DNA of the CDR3 is TGTGCCAGCAGCTTGGTGGGGAGGGGGGCTCACTATGGCTACACCTTC. It codes for CASSLVGRGAHYGYTF.